These 10 T cell receptor beta chains share one sample of origin, sequenced in a study of shared clonotypes between healthy human individuals. The method was immunoSEQ multiplex PCR; TCRdb's version includes in-frame clones alone and lacks a portion of them. This table has about half a million clones, more than 65% appearing once. Sequencing used PBMCs. These receptor sequences come from a woman between 40 and 55 years old in good health. Some clones in this sample may be carry-over from other donors' samples.

The rearrangement joins TRBV4-2 to TRBJ1-5; D is ambiguous. CDR1 LGHNA and CDR2 YNFKEQ come from the germline V gene. This CDR3 contains 13 residues. Trimming took off 4 bases at V and 7 bases at J, with 11 bases between the two ends. CDR3 nucleotide sequence: TGTGCCAGCAGCCGGGCGCCGGGGCAGCCCCAGCATTTT. Amino acids: CASSRAPGQPQHF.

This clone was observed once. V is TRBV5-6 and J is TRBJ1-1; 10 bases map to TRBD1. Germline lookup yields CDR1 SGHDT and CDR2 YYEEEE. J was trimmed by 4 bases and V by 2 bases; bases with no gene match: 8. The CDR3 has 16 residues. The CDR3 reads CASSFDRDRGFTEAFF. CDR3 in DNA: TGTGCCAGCAGCTTCGACCGGGACAGGGGATTCACTGAAGCTTTCTTT.

In its sample, this clone was seen a few times. A far larger clone differs by one base, so this is likely a read error. The chain employs TRBV29-1 and TRBJ1-3; no clear D. Germline CDR1 SQVTM, CDR2 ANQGSEA. The CDR3 totals 13 residues. V lost 7 bases and J 4 bases, leaving 14 bases between the germline ends. The CDR3 DNA is TGCAGCGGTGGTAGGGTAGACGGAAACACCATATATTTT. Its translation is CSGGRVDGNTIYF.

The chain joins TRBV28 to TRBJ2-7; D perhaps matches TRBD2 (5 bases). V was cut by 2 bases and J by 2 bases, with 7 bases left in between. The CDR3 runs to 13 residues. Germline loops: CDR1 MDHEN, CDR2 SYDVKM. CDR3 protein: CASSLPGAYEQYF. The CDR3 DNA follows: TGTGCCAGCAGTTTACCCGGGGCCTACGAGCAGTACTTC.

Details on this clone: Other DNA sequences in this specimen translate into the identical CDR3. The genes are TRBV18 and TRBJ1-5; 8 nucleotides align to TRBD1. Trimming removed 2 bases from V and 6 bases from J; junction bases left unmatched: 3. The CDR3 totals 14 residues. Looked up from germline, CDR1 is KGHSH and CDR2 is LQKENI. The DNA for the CDR3 is TGTGCCAGCTCACCATCAGGGGGCGGTCAGCCCCAGCATTTT. Its protein product is CASSPSGGGQPQHF.

This sequence joins TRBV5-1 and TRBJ1-1; D is unclear. The CDR3 loop spans 14 amino acids. CDR1 and CDR2 from the germline V gene are SGHRS and YFSETQ. Trimming pared 0 bases from V and 0 bases from J, leaving 6 bases between. The CDR3 DNA is TGCGCCAGCAGCTTGGGACGGCTGAACACTGAAGCTTTCTTT. Its translation is CASSLGRLNTEAFF.

Note on this clone: The junction differs from germline at one of its ends, possibly a read error. Other DNA sequences in this sample translate to the same CDR3. V usage is TRBV14 and J usage is TRBJ1-1; D perhaps matches TRBD1 (5 bases). This CDR3 region has 15 residues. Germline CDR1 and CDR2: SGHDN and FVKESK. The CDR3 protein is CASSRDSTPNTEAFF. The CDR3 DNA reads TGTGCCAGTAGCCGGGACTCTACGCCGAACACTGAAGCTTTCTTT.

This rearrangement joins TRBV7-9 to TRBJ1-1; D remains ambiguous. Trimming took 5 bases from V and 1 from J, leaving 8 bases between them. The CDR3 consists of 13 residues. Per the germline V gene, CDR1 is SEHNR and CDR2 is FQNEAQ (reference sequence). CDR3 residues: CASSIMENTEAFF. The CDR3 DNA reads TGTGCCAGCAGCATAATGGAGAACACTGAAGCTTTCTTT.

The chain has TRBV27 and TRBJ1-4, with D perhaps matching TRBD1 (6 bases). V lost 1 base to trimming and J lost 8 bases, with 11 bases between them. CDR3 length: 14 amino acids. Germline V gene sequence: CDR1 MNHEY, CDR2 SMNVEV (reference sequence). In DNA, the CDR3 is TGTGCCAGCAGTTTATACGGTGGGGGCGAAAAACTGTTTTTT. It is translated as CASSLYGGGEKLFF.

The chain carries TRBV6-5 and TRBJ2-3; 7 bases map to TRBD2. In germline, CDR1 is MNHEY, CDR2 SVGAGI. The J segment lost 3 bases and the V segment lost 0 bases, leaving 0 bases of the junction unmatched. The CDR3 is 14 amino acids. In DNA form, the CDR3 reads TGTGCCAGCAGTTACTCTAGCGGGACAGATACGCAGTATTTT. Translated, it gives CASSYSSGTDTQYF.